This entry describes one T cell receptor beta chain. The antigen is not known. Per the germline V gene, CDR1 is SEHNR and CDR2 is FQNEAQ (reference sequence). This CDR3 comprises 16 residues. V was pared by 5 bases and J by 12 bases, with 17 bases of the junction left unmatched. This specimen belongs to a study of beta chain features in type 1 diabetes. Study as a whole: Cell yields, gender and age were similar in healthy donors and patients. Overall study results and limits: Among type 1 diabetes patients, VDJ junctions had fewer insertions and more deletions. A PCR bias possibly favoring shorter templates would apply equally to patients and controls. Significant though moderate, a shortening of TCRB CDR3s appeared in all four CD4+ subsets of Type 1 diabetes patients.

In all sorted populations, purity surpassed 98%. Expressed TCRB transcripts were sequenced because the isolated RNA had all been reverse transcribed beforehand. Sequencing used immunoSEQ multiplex PCR; TCRdb keeps in-frame clones, though not all of them. The sample has roughly 700,000 clones; 10% to 15% are singletons. The rearrangement joins TRBV7-9 to TRBJ2-1; 9 bases line up with TRBD1. The sequence was obtained from a man aged 18 to 30 with type 1 diabetes. Specimen: naive CD4+ T cells from blood. CDR3 residues: CASSTSTGGSIQGQFF. The CDR3 DNA is TGTGCCAGCAGCACCTCGACAGGGGGGTCAATACAGGGGCAGTTCTTC.